This TCR beta chain was recovered during a study of T cell changes during pregnancy in multiple sclerosis. V was shortened by 1 base and J by 6 bases, with 12 bases between the two germline ends. The V gene's germline CDR1 is SEHNR and CDR2 FQNEAQ (reference sequence). CDR3 size: 14 residues. TCRdb's copy holds only in-frame clones and misses some; the assay was immunoSEQ multiplex PCR. Of roughly 28,000 clones in the sample, roughly 89% were seen once. Source: CD4+ T cells from peripheral blood mononuclear cells, taken in the first trimester of pregnancy. The TCR sequence derives from a female donor in good health, enrolled as a control in a pregnancy study. V is TRBV7-9 and J is TRBJ1-1; D possibly corresponds to TRBD1 (5 bases). This chain's CDR3 is CASSLGVGQSEAFF. Here the CDR3 DNA reads TGTGCCAGCAGCTTAGGGGTGGGGCAGTCTGAAGCTTTCTTT.